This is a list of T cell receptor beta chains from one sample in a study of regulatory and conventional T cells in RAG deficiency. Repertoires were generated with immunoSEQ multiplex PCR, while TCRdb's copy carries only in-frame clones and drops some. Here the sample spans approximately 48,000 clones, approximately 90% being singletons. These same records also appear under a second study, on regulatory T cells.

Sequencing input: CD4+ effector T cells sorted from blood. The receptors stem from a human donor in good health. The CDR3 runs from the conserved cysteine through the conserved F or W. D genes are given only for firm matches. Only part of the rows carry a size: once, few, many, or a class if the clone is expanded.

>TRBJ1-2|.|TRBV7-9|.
TGTGCCAGCAGCCCCTCCGCCCATGAAAACTATGGCTACACCTTC
CASSPSAHENYGYTF
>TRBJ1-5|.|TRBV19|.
TGTGCCAGTTGTGCAGGGACAAACAATCAGCCCCAGCATTTT
CASCAGTNNQPQHF
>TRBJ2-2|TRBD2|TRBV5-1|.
TGCGCCAGCAGCCCAGGACTAGAAAACACCGGGGAGCTGTTTTTT
CASSPGLENTGELFF
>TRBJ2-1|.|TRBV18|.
TGTGCCAGCTCACCAGCGGCACCCGGACACGTGAGCTCCTACAATGAGCAGTTCTTC
CASSPAAPGHVSSYNEQFF
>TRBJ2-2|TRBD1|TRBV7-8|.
TGTGCCAGCAGCCGAGGACAGGGAGACACCGGGGAGCTGTTTTTT
CASSRGQGDTGELFF
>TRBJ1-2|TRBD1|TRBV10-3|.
TGTGCCATCAGTGATTCACAGGGGGGCTACACCTTC
CAISDSQGGYTF
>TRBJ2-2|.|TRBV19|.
TGTGCCAGTAGTTTGTCAGGGGTAACCGGGGAGCTGTTTTTT
CASSLSGVTGELFF
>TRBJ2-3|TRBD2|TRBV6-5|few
TGTGCCAGCAGACTAGCGGGGGGGTCAGATACGCAGTATTTT
CASRLAGGSDTQYF
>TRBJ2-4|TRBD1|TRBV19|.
TGTGCCAGTAGTATGGACAGGGCCCTCGTCAAAAACATTCAGTACTTC
CASSMDRALVKNIQYF
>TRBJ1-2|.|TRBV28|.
TGTGCCAGCAGTTTATGGGGGCCCTCTGGCCAGAAAAAGGGCTACACCTTC
CASSLWGPSGQKKGYTF
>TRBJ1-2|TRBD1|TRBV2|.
TGTGCCACCCGCACCTCAGTTGGTACAGGGGGCGCATTAAACTATGGCTACACCTTC
CATRTSVGTGGALNYGYTF
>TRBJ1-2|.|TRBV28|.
TGTGCCAGCAGTGGGACACCAACTAACTATGGCTACACCTTC
CASSGTPTNYGYTF
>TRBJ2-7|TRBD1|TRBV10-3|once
TGTGCCATCCGGGACAGGGTCTTAGAGGAGCAGTACTTC
CAIRDRVLEEQYF